These 23 T cell receptor beta chains share one sample of origin, sequenced in a study of T-cell reconstitution after alpha-beta-depleted transplantation in children. Researchers prepared the TCRbeta library using unique molecular identifiers, the study reports. TCRdb recomputed calls from the PCR reads with MiXCR, one row per CDR3 protein. This table has 450,000 to 600,000 distinct CDR3 sequences, 13% appearing once. Sequenced material: PBMCs, mostly from graft donor cells, taken 360 days after TCRalphabeta/CD19-depleted stem cell transplant. These receptors were taken from a male patient younger than 18 who had a stem cell transplant for acute myeloid leukemia, so the T cells may come from the graft donor.

This clonotype was observed a handful of times. The V and J genes are TRBV6-2 or TRBV6-3 and TRBJ2-5, with a weak D call TRBD1 (6 bases). V lost 6 bases and J lost 5, with 16 bases in between. Germline V lookup: CDR1 MNHEY, CDR2 SVGEGT. The CDR3 contains 14 residues. CDR3 DNA sequence: TGTGCCAGCAGGACAGGAGATAAGATTGAGACCCAGTACTTC. It encodes CASRTGDKIETQYF.

The chain has TRBV7-2 and TRBJ2-6; 10 bases map to TRBD2. With 9 bases clipped from V and 1 base from J, the junction kept 6 bases outside the gene matches. Per the germline V gene, CDR1 is SGHTA and CDR2 is FQGNSA. This CDR3 is 16 amino acids long. In DNA, the CDR3 is TGTGCCAGTTATACTAGCGGGATTTCTGGGGCCAACGTCCTGACTTTC. Amino acids: CASYTSGISGANVLTF.

This clonotype came up a few times. The chain joins TRBV14 to TRBJ2-7; 8 nucleotides match TRBD1. V gave up 1 base and J gave up 7 bases; unmatched junction bases: 18. Germline loops: CDR1 SGHDN, CDR2 FVKESK. The CDR3 runs 18 residues. For the CDR3, the DNA is TGTGCCAGCAGCCAAGTTTCCCGTCCGAGGCAGGGGGCGGGAGAGCAGTACTTC. Its translation: CASSQVSRPRQGAGEQYF.

This clonotype was picked up a small number of times. The V gene is TRBV7-3, the J gene TRBJ2-2; D gene ambiguous. The V gene lost 7 bases and the J gene lost 2 bases, with 11 bases spanning the gap. Germline-derived CDR1 and CDR2 are SGHTA and FQGTGA. The length of the CDR3 is 14 residues. CDR3 residues: CASTPALNTGELFF. CDR3 nucleotide sequence: TGTGCCAGCACCCCGGCCCTCAACACCGGGGAGCTGTTTTTT.

The gene calls are TRBV4-3 and TRBJ2-2, with D possibly matching TRBD2 (5 bases). Trimming cost V 0 bases and J 8 bases, with 13 bases left between them. The CDR3 is 15 residues long. Germline V gene sequence: CDR1 LGHNA, CDR2 YSLEER. The CDR3 is CASSQDRGGRGELFF. DNA of the CDR3: TGCGCCAGCAGCCAAGATCGAGGAGGACGGGGGGAGCTGTTTTTT.

The table lists this clonotype with many counts. J is TRBJ2-3 and V is TRBV7-8; D remains ambiguous. V shed 5 bases and J shed 2 bases, with 8 bases lying between them. CDR1 SGHVS and CDR2 FQNEAQ come from the germline V gene. The CDR3 sequence is 13 residues long. As DNA, the CDR3 is TGTGCCAGCAGCCTGTCGACCACAGATACGCAGTATTTT. This sequence encodes CASSLSTTDTQYF.

This clonotype was observed many times. This rearrangement joins TRBV30 to TRBJ2-2; no clear D gene. Trimming left V 2 bases short and J 4 bases short, with 11 bases between. CDR1 is GTSNPN and CDR2 is SVGIG in the germline V gene (reference sequence). The CDR3 has 14 amino acids. The CDR3 reads CAWSTYISTGELFF. CDR3 in DNA: TGTGCCTGGAGTACCTACATCTCCACCGGGGAGCTGTTTTTT.

This clonotype was observed a few times. The chain is built from TRBV7-2 and TRBJ2-1; D gene uncertain. V was pared by 1 base and J by 0 bases, with 7 bases between. This CDR3 is 15 amino acids long. Looked up from germline, CDR1 is SGHTA and CDR2 is FQGNSA. The CDR3 DNA is TGTGCCAGCAGCTTAGTGGATATCTCCTACAATGAGCAGTTCTTC. It is translated as CASSLVDISYNEQFF.

Only a few counts were recorded for this clonotype. The CDR3 loop is CASSQRDRSDYGYTF. The CDR3, as DNA: TGTGCCAGCAGCCAACGGGACAGGTCCGACTATGGCTACACCTTC. The V call is TRBV7-6, the J call TRBJ1-2, with 8 positions matching TRBD1. The CDR3 totals 15 residues. The trim removed 5 bases at V and 3 bases at J, leaving 8 bases unmatched. Germline V gene lookup returns CDR1 SGHVS and CDR2 FNYEAQ.

This CDR3 reads CASSWGLADQETQYF. CDR3 in DNA: TGTGCCAGCAGCTGGGGACTAGCGGACCAAGAGACCCAGTACTTC. This rearrangement joins TRBV28 to TRBJ2-5; 11 bases align to TRBD2. CDR3 length: 15 residues. Germline values: CDR1 MDHEN, CDR2 SYDVKM. Trimming at V came to 6 bases and at J to 0 bases, leaving 3 bases not matched to a gene.

This clonotype appeared a few times. This chain connects TRBV28 to TRBJ2-2, with D maybe TRBD2 (6 bases). The CDR3 covers 16 residues. The V gene lost 3 bases and the J gene lost 3 bases, with 14 bases spanning the gap. Germline V gene sequence: CDR1 MDHEN, CDR2 SYDVKM. Here the CDR3 DNA reads TGTGCCAGCAGTTTCACGGGACTGGGGGACACCGGGGAGCTGTTTTTT. Its protein is CASSFTGLGDTGELFF.

This clonotype was seen ten or more times. This chain connects TRBV20-1 to TRBJ2-2; D not certain. With 6 bases removed from V and 4 bases from J, the gap between germline ends came to 9 bases. From germline, CDR1 is DFQATT and CDR2 SNEGSKA (reference sequence). The CDR3 loop spans 12 amino acids. CDR3 bases: TGCAGTGCCCCCGGACCCACCGGGGAGCTGTTTTTT. Protein: CSAPGPTGELFF.

There are a few counts of this clonotype. The chain couples TRBV29-1 to TRBJ2-1, with no clear D. The germline V gene encodes CDR1 SQVTM and CDR2 ANQGSEA. This CDR3 has 13 residues. Trimming took 6 bases from V and 1 from J, leaving 10 bases between them. The CDR3 loop reads CSVRARSYNEQFF. The DNA for the CDR3 is TGCAGCGTCCGGGCAAGGTCCTACAATGAGCAGTTCTTC.

This clonotype came up many times. The V call is TRBV10-3, the J call TRBJ2-2; D ambiguous. The CDR3 extends over 12 amino acids. Per germline, CDR1 ENHRY and CDR2 SYGVKD. Trimming removed 10 bases from V and 2 bases from J, with 8 bases in between. CDR3 DNA sequence: TGTGCCACCTCGGGTAACACCGGGGAGCTGTTTTTT. Encoded protein: CATSGNTGELFF.

This clonotype was seen ten or more times. The chain uses TRBV24-1 and TRBJ2-1; D is undetermined. This CDR3 is built from 17 residues. Trimming stripped 4 bases from V and 7 bases from J, with 22 bases between. CDR1 and CDR2 from the germline V gene are KGHDR and SFDVKD. The CDR3 spells CATSDPRRARYKNEQFF. CDR3 DNA sequence: TGTGCCACCAGTGACCCTCGTCGGGCTCGATATAAGAATGAGCAGTTCTTC.

The V call is TRBV7-8, the J call TRBJ2-7, with D possibly matching TRBD1 (6 bases). The germline CDR1 and CDR2 sequences are SGHVS and FQNEAQ. The ends were cut back, 5 bases at V and 3 bases at J, with 14 bases in the middle. The CDR3 covers 14 residues. This CDR3 is CASSPSPGVYEQYF. CDR3 DNA sequence: TGTGCCAGCAGCCCCAGTCCAGGGGTCTACGAGCAGTACTTC.

This clonotype has more than one count but fewer than ten. The V call is TRBV4-2, the J call TRBJ2-4; 9 nucleotides match TRBD1. The CDR3 has 14 residues. Germline CDR1 LGHNA, CDR2 YNFKEQ. J lost 14 bases, V lost 1 base, and 9 bases had no gene match. This CDR3 reads CASSQVGPDRGEYF. Written as DNA, the CDR3 is TGTGCCAGCAGCCAAGTTGGACCGGACAGGGGAGAGTACTTC.

The chain carries TRBV7-3 and TRBJ2-1; D could derive from TRBD1 or TRBD2 (5 bases each). There are 15 residues in the CDR3. The germline CDR1 and CDR2 sequences are SGHTA and FQGTGA. V was clipped by 9 bases and J by 8 bases, with 23 bases between them. The DNA of the CDR3 is TGTGCCAGTGGACGAACCGGGACCCTGGGGCATGAGCAGTTCTTC. This sequence encodes CASGRTGTLGHEQFF.

This clonotype has only a few counts. The genes are TRBV12-3 or TRBV12-4 and TRBJ2-1; unclear D gene. V was cut by 3 bases and J by 0 bases, with 9 bases left in between. This CDR3 spans 15 amino acids. The CDR3 is CASSFQQSSYNEQFF. CDR3 coding DNA: TGTGCCAGCAGTTTTCAACAAAGCTCCTACAATGAGCAGTTCTTC.

The V call is TRBV30, the J call TRBJ1-2; 7 nucleotides match TRBD1. The CDR3 has 13 amino acids. CDR1 is GTSNPN and CDR2 is SVGIG in the germline V gene (reference sequence). V trimming: 3 bases; J trimming: 2 bases; junction bases outside the gene matches: 3. The CDR3 region is CAWSATGNYGYTF. CDR3 DNA: TGTGCCTGGAGCGCGACAGGGAACTATGGCTACACCTTC.

The chain carries TRBV28 and TRBJ2-3; 10 nucleotides align to TRBD2. Trimming took 2 bases from V and 9 from J; bases not matched to a gene: 5. Germline V lookup: CDR1 MDHEN, CDR2 SYDVKM. The length of the CDR3 is 14 residues. Here the CDR3 DNA reads TGTGCCAGCAGTTTACCAGCGGGAGGGGCCACGCAGTATTTT. It translates to CASSLPAGGATQYF.

This clonotype was seen a few times. J is TRBJ2-5 and V is TRBV5-1; the D is unclear. Germline assignment: CDR1 SGHRS and CDR2 YFSETQ. The CDR3 is 13 residues long. V lost 4 bases, J lost 4 bases, and 11 bases lay in between. The CDR3 sequence is CASSPWEGETQYF. CDR3 nucleotides: TGCGCCAGCAGCCCTTGGGAAGGAGAGACCCAGTACTTC.

A few counts support this clonotype. The chain employs TRBV28 and TRBJ2-1, with 7 positions matching TRBD1. V shed 6 bases and J 5 bases; nucleotides not matched to a gene: 10. Germline loops: CDR1 MDHEN, CDR2 SYDVKM. This CDR3 contains 15 residues. The chain's CDR3 is CASSLTGRLHNEQFF. The CDR3 bases are TGTGCCAGCAGCCTGACAGGGCGACTCCACAATGAGCAGTTCTTC.